Listed below are T cell receptor beta chains from one sample, sequenced in a study of CD8+CD57+ T cells in acquired aplastic anemia. TCRdb passed the reads through MiXCR, listing each CDR3 protein once. The sample holds about 190,000 distinct CDR3 sequences, roughly half seen once. Specimen: sorted CD4+, CD8+, or CD8+CD57+ T cells (not recorded which) from PBMCs. Every receptor here comes from a human donor in good health, serving as a control. The CDR3 runs from the conserved cysteine through the conserved F or W. The order of the fields is D gene, V gene, J gene, clone size, CDR3 protein, CDR3 DNA. D genes are given only for firm matches. Rows give clone size only sometimes, using once, few, many, or a class for an expanded clone.

>-|TRBV7-2|TRBJ2-2|-
CASSLGLGETGELFF
TGTGCCAGCAGCTTAGGGTTGGGGGAAACCGGGGAGCTGTTTTTT
>-|TRBV28|TRBJ2-7|many
CASSSVGTPSYEQYF
TGTGCCAGCAGTTCCGTTGGGACACCCTCCTACGAGCAGTACTTC
>-|TRBV6-5|TRBJ2-5|-
CASSYSSGMETQYF
TGTGCCAGCAGTTACTCATCAGGGATGGAGACCCAGTACTTC
>TRBD2|TRBV10-3|TRBJ2-1|many
CAITPERGGRNEQFF
TGTGCCATCACTCCCGAGCGGGGGGGCCGAAATGAGCAGTTCTTC
>TRBD2|TRBV28|TRBJ2-1|-
CASRTLAGGGYNEQFF
TGTGCCAGCAGGACGCTAGCGGGGGGTGGCTACAATGAGCAGTTCTTC
>-|TRBV6-5|TRBJ2-7|once
CASSYGGTIYEQYF
TGTGCCAGCAGTTACGGCGGGACCATATACGAGCAGTACTTC
>-|TRBV7-3|TRBJ2-5|-
CASSPTKETQYF
TGTGCCAGCAGCCCCACGAAAGAGACCCAGTACTTC
>TRBD2|TRBV5-1|TRBJ2-7|-
CASSPERGGDYEQYF
TGCGCCAGCAGCCCGGAGAGGGGAGGGGACTACGAGCAGTACTTC
>TRBD1|TRBV19|TRBJ2-7|many
CASGQANSYEQYF
TGTGCCAGTGGACAGGCAAACTCCTACGAGCAGTACTTC
>TRBD1|TRBV15|TRBJ2-7|-
CATSPTGTGEQYF
TGTGCCACCAGTCCGACAGGGACAGGCGAGCAGTACTTC
>-|TRBV7-2|TRBJ2-5|-
CASSQGGVGQYF
TGTGCCAGCAGCCAAGGGGGAGTAGGCCAGTACTTC
>-|TRBV5-1|TRBJ2-2|many
CASSLRSGNTGELFF
TGCGCCAGCAGCTTGCGGTCAGGCAACACCGGGGAGCTGTTTTTT
>-|TRBV28|TRBJ1-2|many
CASSGTDTNYGYTF
TGTGCCAGCAGTGGGACTGACACTAACTATGGCTACACCTTC
>TRBD1|TRBV24-1|TRBJ2-5|-
CATSDLAGGSGETQYF
TGTGCCACCAGTGATTTAGCAGGGGGTTCAGGAGAGACCCAGTACTTC
>-|TRBV2|TRBJ1-6|-
CASSLAGGVGSPLHF
TGTGCCAGCAGTTTAGCTGGGGGAGTTGGTTCACCCCTCCACTTT
>TRBD2|TRBV24-1|TRBJ2-5|-
CATSEGRGNTQETQYF
TGTGCCACCAGTGAGGGGCGGGGGAACACCCAAGAGACCCAGTACTTC